These T cell receptor beta chains were read from a single sample in a study of cytotoxic CD8 clonotypes in ibrutinib-treated CLL. Measured with immunoSEQ multiplex PCR; TCRdb has only the in-frame clones, and not every one. The profile covers some 200,000 clones, with approximately 79% appearing a single time and about 10% taken by the ten largest. Sequencing used PBMCs, obtained after 12 months of ibrutinib treatment. The receptors here all came from a human donor with chronic lymphocytic leukemia. The conserved cysteine and the conserved F or W are not part of the CDR3 here. The size entry is marked missing in some rows and otherwise reads once, few, many or a size class.

clone size	J gene	V gene	CDR3 protein
few	TRBJ2-5	TRBV2	ASSEGGRETQY
NA	TRBJ2-3	TRBV5-1	ASSLAGLGTQY
NA	TRBJ2-2	TRBV9	ASSATGTKVKTNTGELF
NA	TRBJ2-7	TRBV19	ASSIGEGVGSYEQY
NA	TRBJ2-7	TRBV6-6	ASGWRGAYEQY
NA	TRBJ1-1	TRBV10-2	ASTRVGTEAF
NA	TRBJ1-2	TRBV6-6	ASGPSLQEPYT
NA	TRBJ2-5	TRBV7-9	ASSLLGGRETQY
NA	TRBJ1-2	TRBV5-4	ASSTMNQGNYGYT
NA	TRBJ2-7	TRBV5-6	ASSLALNPREQY
NA	TRBJ1-4	TRBV5-1	ASSSLGLANEKLF
NA	TRBJ2-7	TRBV27	ASSPYPGRKSSYEQY
NA	TRBJ2-3	TRBV7-7	ASSSDTGTDTQY
NA	TRBJ2-1	TRBV4-2	ASSQDVLAGNEQF
NA	TRBJ2-1	TRBV6-4	ASSEGRDNNEQF
NA	TRBJ2-3	TRBV5-1	ASSWVAGVITDTQY
NA	TRBJ2-5	TRBV11-2	ASSLQGPRETQY